What follows are 13 T cell receptor beta chains derived from one specimen sequenced in a study of OX40 agonist ivuxolimab in advanced cancers. Libraries were constructed by the immunoSEQ multiplex PCR assay. TCRdb took this table from immuneACCESS and kept in-frame rearrangements with V and J called. Such tables lack part of the clones; where checked against another copy, unresolved V genes explain under half of the gap, and the rest is unexplained. In this sample the table shows about 96,000 clones, roughly four fifths of which occur a single time. The ten largest clones take up approximately 5.5% of the sample. The sequencing here drew on CD4+ or CD8+ T cells sorted from blood, taken in a trial of the OX40 agonist ivuxolimab. All receptors come from an adult with an advanced solid tumor such as melanoma, head and neck, liver or kidney cancer.

V gene TRBV7-9 combines with J gene TRBJ2-1, with D possibly matching TRBD2 (5 bases). Germline V gene lookup returns CDR1 SEHNR and CDR2 FQNEAQ (reference sequence). The CDR3 runs 16 residues. V was pared by 5 bases and J by 0 bases, with 14 bases between. The CDR3: CASSAEGSSSYNEQFF. The CDR3 DNA reads as TGTGCCAGCAGCGCCGAGGGCAGCAGCTCCTACAATGAGCAGTTCTTC.

This clone appeared a single time. The V call is TRBV18, the J call TRBJ2-7; no firm D call. V gave up 5 bases and J gave up 1 base, with 18 bases separating them. The germline V gene has CDR1 KGHSH and CDR2 LQKENI. The CDR3 is 16 residues long. This CDR3 reads CASSTFLDAPSYEQYF. Here the CDR3 DNA reads TGTGCCAGCTCAACTTTCCTGGACGCCCCATCCTACGAGCAGTACTTC.

The chain has TRBV5-3 and TRBJ2-7; 8 bases map to TRBD1. TRBV5-3 is an ORF, with its function uncertain. Trimming removed 3 bases from V and 4 bases from J; junction bases left unmatched: 18. The length of the CDR3 is 18 residues. DNA for the CDR3: TGTGCCAGAAGCTGGATAGGGAGTTCAGGACAGGGAACTTACGAGCAGTACTTC. It is translated as CARSWIGSSGQGTYEQYF.

This clone was picked up one time. The chain links TRBV7-9 to TRBJ2-3; unclear D gene. Trimming took 3 bases from V and 1 from J, leaving 5 bases between them. The length of the CDR3 is 13 residues. Germline-derived CDR1 and CDR2 are SEHNR and FQNEAQ (reference sequence). CDR3 nucleotides: TGTGCCAGCAGCTTCCCGGGCACAGATACGCAGTATTTT. It codes for CASSFPGTDTQYF.

The V call is TRBV5-6, the J call TRBJ2-7, with D unresolved. The V end was cut by 1 base, the J end by 3 bases, with 8 bases between. Looked up from germline, CDR1 is SGHDT and CDR2 is YYEEEE. The CDR3 runs to 13 residues. The CDR3 here is CASSLTRLYEQYF. CDR3 bases: TGTGCCAGCAGCTTGACCAGGCTCTACGAGCAGTACTTC.

The rearrangement joins TRBV7-9 to TRBJ1-3; D perhaps matches TRBD1 (5 bases). CDR1 is SEHNR and CDR2 is FQNEAQ in the germline V gene (reference sequence). Trimming cost V 6 bases and J 2 bases, with 14 bases left between them. There are 15 residues in the CDR3. CDR3 sequence (DNA): TGTGCCAGCAGAAACCTCGACAGTCCTGGAAACACCATATATTTT. It specifies CASRNLDSPGNTIYF.

This chain uses TRBV7-9 with TRBJ2-2, with 12 bases identical to TRBD2. V trimming: 5 bases; J trimming: 6 bases; junction bases outside the gene matches: 4. This CDR3 has 15 amino acids. CDR1 is SEHNR, CDR2 FQNEAQ, per germline (reference sequence). In nucleotides, the CDR3 is TGTGCCAGCAGCCTCGGGACTAGCGGGCCCGGGGAGCTGTTTTTT. Protein: CASSLGTSGPGELFF. The full variable domain, with the rest looked up from reference TRBV7-9 and TRBJ2-2, is DTGVSQNPRHKITKRGQNVTFRCDPISEHNRLYWYRQTLGQGPEFLTYFQNEAQLEKSRLLSDRFSAERPKGSFSTLEIQRTEQGDSAMYLCASSLGTSGPGELFFGEGSRLTVL.

The rearrangement links TRBV7-2 to TRBJ2-1; 11 bases are a match to TRBD1. This CDR3 has 16 residues. Trimming took 6 bases from V and 7 from J; bases not matched to a gene: 11. In germline, CDR1 is SGHTA, CDR2 FQGNSA. CDR3 DNA sequence: TGTGCCAGCAGAGCCGTGGACAGGGGGCGCCAAAATGAGCAGTTCTTC. Its translation is CASRAVDRGRQNEQFF.

This clone came up many times. The V gene is TRBV19, the J gene TRBJ1-5; 9 positions match TRBD1. Looked up from germline, CDR1 is LNHDA and CDR2 is SQIVND (reference sequence). After removal of 3 bases from V and 5 bases from J, the junction contained 14 bases not matched to a gene. CDR3 length: 18 residues. CDR3 sequence: CASSIRAPGTGTDQPQHF. CDR3 DNA: TGTGCCAGTAGTATTCGAGCTCCCGGGACAGGGACCGATCAGCCCCAGCATTTT.

CDR3 nucleotide sequence: TGTGCCAGCAGTTCCGACAGGGCGAACAATGAGCAGTTCTTC. Translation gives CASSSDRANNEQFF. The chain uses TRBV7-9 and TRBJ2-1; 7 bases fit TRBD1. There are 14 residues in the CDR3. Looked up from germline, CDR1 is SEHNR and CDR2 is FQNEAQ (reference sequence). The junction had 7 bases not matched to a gene; V was cut back by 6 bases and J by 5 bases.

The V call is TRBV6-1, the J call TRBJ1-2; 7 bases map to TRBD1. The J segment lost 6 bases and the V segment lost 6 bases, leaving 10 bases of the junction unmatched. The CDR3 consists of 14 residues. Germline-derived CDR1 and CDR2 are MNHNS and SASEGT. Written as DNA, the CDR3 is TGTGCCAGCAGGGCCTGGACAGGATTCCATGGCTACACCTTC. This codes for CASRAWTGFHGYTF.

The J gene is TRBJ2-2, the V gene TRBV9; no definite D call. Germline V gene sequence: CDR1 SGDLS, CDR2 YYNGEE. The CDR3 sequence is 14 residues long. With 4 bases removed from V and 4 bases from J, the gap between germline ends came to 11 bases. The CDR3 reads CASSQTTATGELFF. The CDR3 bases are TGTGCCAGCAGCCAAACAACCGCCACCGGGGAGCTGTTTTTT. Full variable domain (outside the CDR3, taken from reference TRBV9 and TRBJ2-2): DSGVTQTPKHLITATGQRVTLRCSPRSGDLSVYWYQQSLDQGLQFLIQYYNGEERAKGNILERFSAQQFPDLHSELNLSSLELGDSALYFCASSQTTATGELFFGEGSRLTVL.

This rearrangement joins TRBV2 to TRBJ2-6; perhaps D is TRBD1 or TRBD2 (5 bases each). Trimming took off 9 bases at V and 0 bases at J, with 24 bases between the two ends. The CDR3 length is 19 residues. Germline lookup yields CDR1 SNHLY and CDR2 FYNNEI. CDR3 loop: CARVSPQVAADSGANVLTF. DNA for the CDR3: TGTGCCAGGGTGAGTCCACAGGTTGCAGCGGACTCTGGGGCCAACGTCCTGACTTTC.